This TCR beta chain was identified in a study of T-cell reconstitution after alpha-beta-depleted transplantation in children. General study findings and limits: Expanded clones from the graft, numbering several hundred, reportedly supplied alpha-beta T cells about two months after transplant. T-cell counts and diversity were attributed mostly to newly produced T cells one year after transplant.

This clonotype was counted many times. The target antigen is unknown. Unique molecular identifiers were used in preparing the TCRbeta library. TCRdb used MiXCR to reprocess the PCR reads, holding one entry per CDR3 protein. The table has about 600,000 distinct CDR3 sequences, 13% seen once; the top ten hold around 2.2%. This sequence originates from a male patient younger than 18 who had a stem cell transplant for acute myeloid leukemia, so the T cells may come from the graft donor. The sample was PBMCs, mostly from graft donor cells, taken 360 days after TCRalphabeta/CD19-depleted stem cell transplant.

The CDR3 sequence: CSARDRGLEQYF. The CDR3 region has the DNA TGCAGCGCCAGGGACAGGGGGCTCGAGCAGTACTTC. The V call is TRBV29-1, the J call TRBJ2-7; 12 bases agree with TRBD1. CDR1 is SQVTM, CDR2 ANQGSEA, per germline. V dropped 7 bases and J dropped 6; count of bases not matched to a gene: 4. The CDR3 totals 12 residues.